Listed here are 30 T cell receptor beta chains from one sample, sequenced in a study of immune cell composition in non-small cell lung cancer. Measured with immunoSEQ multiplex PCR; TCRdb has only the in-frame clones, and not every one. Of around 3,000 clones in the sample, roughly 70% were seen once. The specimen sequenced was lung tumor tissue. The receptors were sampled from a human donor with non-small cell lung cancer.

By share, this clone counts as large. The V gene is TRBV4-2, the J gene TRBJ2-1; 9 nucleotides match TRBD2. Germline CDR1 is LGHNA and CDR2 is YNFKEQ. The J segment lost 7 bases and the V segment lost 0 bases, leaving 7 bases of the junction unmatched. The CDR3 length is 16 residues. CDR3 residues: CASSQDGGGAVNEQFF. The CDR3, as DNA: TGTGCCAGCAGCCAAGATGGCGGGGGGGCGGTTAATGAGCAGTTCTTC.

The chain carries TRBV27 and TRBJ1-2, with D perhaps TRBD1 (6 bases). V lost 6 bases and J lost 3, with 17 bases in between. This CDR3 is 15 amino acids long. The germline V gene has CDR1 MNHEY and CDR2 SMNVEV (reference sequence). The CDR3 spells CASRIIAGAYYGYTF. CDR3 nucleotide sequence: TGTGCCAGCAGGATAATAGCGGGGGCCTACTATGGCTACACCTTC.

This chain joins TRBV7-9 and TRBJ1-2; no reliable D call. Germline V lookup: CDR1 SEHNR, CDR2 FQNEAQ (reference sequence). The length of the CDR3 is 13 residues. With 2 bases removed from V and 6 bases from J, the gap between germline ends came to 10 bases. CDR3 protein: CASSLNPSDGYTF. In nucleotides, the CDR3 is TGTGCCAGCAGCTTAAATCCTAGCGATGGCTACACCTTC.

This chain joins TRBV4-3 and TRBJ2-5; perhaps TRBD2 as D (6 bases). The assigned J gene may be wrong: the sequence end matches TRBJ2-7 better. From germline, CDR1 is LGHNA and CDR2 YSLEER. There are 12 residues in the CDR3. CDR3: CASSHGGNEQYF. The CDR3 DNA follows: TGCGCCAGCAGCCACGGAGGGAACGAGCAGTACTTC.

The V call is TRBV5-1, the J call TRBJ1-4; a weak D match, TRBD1 (6 bases). Germline lookup yields CDR1 SGHRS and CDR2 YFSETQ. The CDR3 totals 14 residues. The germline V and J ends were trimmed by 4 bases and 8 bases, with 15 bases remaining between them. CDR3 amino acids: CASSGTGSGEKLFF. CDR3 in DNA: TGCGCCAGCAGCGGAACAGGGTCCGGGGAAAAACTGTTTTTT.

This clone was counted once. This chain uses TRBV28 with TRBJ1-1; 8 nucleotides match TRBD1. With V trimmed by 7 bases and J by 4 bases, 8 bases remained unmatched. The CDR3 runs 14 residues. CDR1 is MDHEN, CDR2 SYDVKM, per germline. CDR3 bases: TGTGCCAGCAATCGGCATACAGGGGGCACTGAAGCTTTCTTT. Amino acid sequence: CASNRHTGGTEAFF.

This CDR3 is CAILDPGLGAGEQFF. DNA of the CDR3: TGTGCCATCCTTGACCCGGGACTAGGGGCCGGTGAGCAGTTCTTC. The chain links TRBV10-3 to TRBJ2-1; 8 nucleotides align to TRBD2. V shed 8 bases and J 9 bases; nucleotides not matched to a gene: 15. Germline loops: CDR1 ENHRY, CDR2 SYGVKD. This CDR3 spans 15 amino acids.

This clone has more than one count but fewer than ten. CDR3 in amino acids: CASSPTSLFVEKLFF. CDR3 bases: TGTGCCAGCAGTCCCACTTCCCTTTTCGTTGAAAAACTGTTTTTT. The J gene is TRBJ1-4, the V gene TRBV27; D is uncertain. V dropped 5 bases and J dropped 7 bases, with 17 bases sitting between them. Germline loops: CDR1 MNHEY, CDR2 SMNVEV (reference sequence). CDR3 length equals 15 residues.

This clone was seen a few times. J is TRBJ2-7 and V is TRBV28, with 11 bases matching TRBD2. The CDR3 covers 14 residues. Germline V gene lookup returns CDR1 MDHEN and CDR2 SYDVKM. Losses at the gene ends were 10 bases for V and 1 base for J; bases not matched to a gene: 6. This chain's CDR3 is CATNGLAGSYEQYF. The CDR3 DNA is TGTGCCACAAACGGACTAGCGGGTTCCTACGAGCAGTACTTC. The complete variable domain, with remaining parts taken from reference TRBV28 and TRBJ2-7, reads DVKVTQSSRYLVKRTGEKVFLECVQDMDHENMFWYRQDPGLGLRLIYFSYDVKMKEKGDIPEGYSVSREKKERFSLILESASTNQTSMYLCATNGLAGSYEQYFGPGTRLTVT.

The rearrangement links TRBV7-9 to TRBJ1-3; 7 bases map to TRBD1. This CDR3 spans 16 amino acids. V was clipped by 1 base and J by 0 bases; unmatched bases: 3. Germline V gene lookup returns CDR1 SEHNR and CDR2 FQNEAQ (reference sequence). CDR3 residues: CASSLGQGDSGNTIYF. DNA for the CDR3: TGTGCCAGCAGCTTAGGGCAGGGGGACTCTGGAAACACCATATATTTT.

The V gene is TRBV19, the J gene TRBJ2-7, with a possible D match to TRBD1 (5 bases). The CDR3 loop spans 13 amino acids. Germline V lookup: CDR1 LNHDA, CDR2 SQIVND (reference sequence). The ends were cut back, 5 bases at V and 1 base at J, with 9 bases in the middle. CDR3 DNA sequence: TGTGCCAGTAGTCGGCAGGGTTCCTACGAGCAGTACTTC. This encodes CASSRQGSYEQYF.

This chain joins TRBV7-6 and TRBJ2-7; 7 positions match TRBD2. The CDR3 spans 15 residues. The germline CDR1 and CDR2 sequences are SGHVS and FNYEAQ. The V and J ends lost 4 bases and 9 bases, in that order; junction bases with no gene match: 15. CDR3 residues: CASSSIAGGPGGQYF. Here the CDR3 DNA reads TGTGCCAGCAGCTCAATAGCCGGGGGACCGGGGGGGCAGTACTTC.

Only a few counts were recorded for this clone. V usage is TRBV5-1 and J usage is TRBJ2-1; 9 nucleotides agree with TRBD2. The CDR3 loop spans 15 amino acids. With V trimmed by 4 bases and J by 4 bases, 6 bases remained unmatched. The germline CDR1 and CDR2 sequences are SGHRS and YFSETQ. The CDR3 loop reads CASSHSGSGYNEQFF. CDR3 sequence (DNA): TGCGCCAGCAGCCATAGCGGGAGTGGGTACAATGAGCAGTTCTTC.

This chain joins TRBV5-6 and TRBJ1-6; TRBD1 matches at 7 bases. Germline loops: CDR1 SGHDT, CDR2 YYEEEE. The CDR3 consists of 13 residues. Trimming took 0 bases from V and 9 from J; bases not matched to a gene: 0. The CDR3 DNA reads TGTGCCAGCAGCTTGGGACAGGGTTCACCCCTCCACTTT. This gives the protein CASSLGQGSPLHF.

V and J are TRBV27 and TRBJ1-5; possible D gene TRBD1, 5 bases. The CDR3 covers 12 residues. CDR1 MNHEY and CDR2 SMNVEV come from the germline V gene (reference sequence). Trimming cost V 0 bases and J 9 bases, with 6 bases left between them. CDR3 DNA sequence: TGTGCCAGCAGTTTATCGGGGGGGCCCCAGCATTTT. Translated, it gives CASSLSGGPQHF.

The genes are TRBV5-1 and TRBJ2-5; D is possibly TRBD1 (6 bases). Germline loops: CDR1 SGHRS, CDR2 YFSETQ. The CDR3 has 16 residues. Trimming left V 5 bases short and J 5 bases short, with 22 bases between. The CDR3 DNA reads TGCGCCAGCAGGGGGAGTGGGGGCTCAGTTAAGGAGACCCAGTACTTC. Its protein product is CASRGSGGSVKETQYF.

V gene TRBV6-6 combines with J gene TRBJ1-1; 7 bases map to TRBD1. The CDR3 is 15 amino acids. Germline V gene sequence: CDR1 MNHNY, CDR2 SVGAGI (reference sequence). V lost 2 bases and J lost 10; bases outside the gene matches: 13. The CDR3 reads CASSYAPTGPTGAFF. The CDR3 DNA is TGTGCCAGCAGTTACGCCCCGACAGGGCCGACCGGAGCTTTCTTT.

This chain connects TRBV5-4 to TRBJ2-7; 8 nucleotides agree with TRBD2. Germline CDR1 is SGHNT and CDR2 is YYREEE (reference sequence). With V trimmed by 1 base and J by 1 base, 4 bases remained unmatched. The CDR3 extends over 15 amino acids. CDR3 sequence reads: CASSLSSGASYEQYF. CDR3 in DNA: TGTGCCAGCAGCTTGAGTAGCGGGGCATCCTACGAGCAGTACTTC.

The chain employs TRBV2 and TRBJ2-1; D remains unclear. Trimming removed 0 bases at V and 0 bases at J, with 6 bases between. CDR1 is SNHLY, CDR2 FYNNEI, per germline. This CDR3 has 15 amino acids. CDR3 residues: CASSEAIDSYNEQFF. DNA for the CDR3: TGTGCCAGCAGTGAAGCTATAGACTCCTACAATGAGCAGTTCTTC.

V gene TRBV11-3 combines with J gene TRBJ2-5, with D perhaps TRBD2 (7 bases). The germline gives CDR1 SGHNT, CDR2 YENEEA. The V end lost 1 base, the J end lost 4 bases, and 10 bases lay between the germline ends. This CDR3 has 14 amino acids. The CDR3 protein is CASSLGGGGETQYF. In nucleotides, the CDR3 is TGTGCCAGCAGCTTAGGCGGGGGCGGAGAGACCCAGTACTTC.

V gene TRBV28 combines with J gene TRBJ1-2; D possibly corresponds to TRBD1 (6 bases). This CDR3 spans 12 amino acids. Germline V CDR1 and CDR2: MDHEN, SYDVKM. V dropped 8 bases and J dropped 4 bases, with 11 bases sitting between them. The CDR3 nucleotides read TGTGCCAGCTATCAGGGGATCTATGGCTACACCTTC. It encodes CASYQGIYGYTF.

This sequence joins TRBV18 and TRBJ2-1, with D possibly matching TRBD2 (6 bases). V was clipped by 0 bases and J by 4 bases, with 7 bases between them. Germline V gene lookup returns CDR1 KGHSH and CDR2 LQKENI. This CDR3 comprises 14 residues. CDR3 nucleotides: TGTGCCAGCTCACCACCGGGGGGATACAATGAGCAGTTCTTC. Residues: CASSPPGGYNEQFF.

The CDR3 reads CASSFLGQIDTYEQYF. CDR3 bases: TGTGCCAGCAGTTTTTTGGGACAGATAGACACCTACGAGCAGTACTTC. The V and J genes are TRBV27 and TRBJ2-5; TRBD1 matches at 7 bases. The DNA matches TRBJ2-7 better at its end, which makes the J call doubtful. From germline, CDR1 is MNHEY and CDR2 SMNVEV (reference sequence). The CDR3 sequence is 16 residues long.

The V gene is TRBV28, the J gene TRBJ2-7, with a weak D call TRBD2 (5 bases). Trimming removed 5 bases at V and 7 bases at J, with 21 bases between. This CDR3 spans 15 amino acids. Germline V gene sequence: CDR1 MDHEN, CDR2 SYDVKM. The CDR3 reads CASSLRQRESGEQYF. CDR3 in DNA: TGTGCCAGCAGTCTCCGCCAGAGGGAGTCAGGTGAGCAGTACTTC.

CDR3 bases: TGTGCCAGCAGGAGCGGGACTAGCGGCTACAATGAGCAGTTCTTC. Translation gives CASRSGTSGYNEQFF. The rearrangement joins TRBV11-3 to TRBJ2-1, with 11 positions matching TRBD2. Germline V gives CDR1 SGHNT, CDR2 YENEEA. V shed 6 bases and J 3 bases; nucleotides not matched to a gene: 4. CDR3 size: 15 residues.

The chain combines TRBV9 with TRBJ2-2, with D possibly being TRBD2 (6 bases). CDR3 size: 15 residues. The V end lost 2 bases, the J end lost 7 bases, and 15 bases lay between the germline ends. From germline, CDR1 is SGDLS and CDR2 YYNGEE. CDR3 coding DNA: TGTGCCAGCAGCGTGTTCGGCGGGACGGACGGGGAGCTGTTTTTT. Residues: CASSVFGGTDGELFF.

The CDR3 reads CASSLRAGGSSGANVLTF. The CDR3 region has the DNA TGTGCCAGCAGCTTACGAGCAGGGGGTAGCTCTGGGGCCAACGTCCTGACTTTC. The gene calls are TRBV7-3 and TRBJ2-6; 7 nucleotides line up with TRBD1. The CDR3 contains 18 residues. V was clipped by 2 bases and J by 0 bases; unmatched bases: 7. CDR1 and CDR2 from the germline V gene are SGHTA and FQGTGA.

In DNA, the CDR3 is TGTGCCAGCAGCTTAGAGTACGGGAGGGCCGCAGATACGCAGTATTTT. Translation: CASSLEYGRAADTQYF. The chain links TRBV7-2 to TRBJ2-3; TRBD2 matches at 8 bases. The CDR3 runs 16 residues. V shed 1 base and J 4 bases; nucleotides not matched to a gene: 7. The germline gives CDR1 SGHTA, CDR2 FQGNSA. The complete variable domain, with remaining parts taken from reference TRBV7-2 and TRBJ2-3, reads GAGVSQSPSNKVTEKGKDVELRCDPISGHTALYWYRQSLGQGLEFLIYFQGNSAPDKSGLPSDRFSAERTGGSVSTLTIQRTQQEDSAVYLCASSLEYGRAADTQYFGPGTRLTVL.

The rearrangement links TRBV7-3 to TRBJ2-1; no firm D call. This CDR3 has 14 residues. In germline, CDR1 is SGHTA, CDR2 FQGTGA. V lost 5 bases, J lost 0 bases, and 8 bases lay in between. The CDR3 DNA sequence: TGTGCCAGCAGCCCCAGAAGCTCCTACAATGAGCAGTTCTTC. Amino acid sequence: CASSPRSSYNEQFF. Variable domain in full (rest from reference TRBV7-3 and TRBJ2-1): GAGVSQTPSNKVTEKGKYVELRCDPISGHTALYWYRQSLGQGPEFLIYFQGTGAADDSGLPNDRFFAVRPEGSVSTLKIQRTERGDSAVYLCASSPRSSYNEQFFGPGTRLTVL.

The chain recombines TRBV5-4 with TRBJ2-3; 7 bases are a match to TRBD2. CDR3 length equals 15 residues. CDR1 and CDR2 from the germline V gene are SGHNT and YYREEE (reference sequence). J lost 0 bases, V lost 5 bases, and 6 bases had no gene match. CDR3 DNA sequence: TGTGCCAGCAGAGATCAGCGGGGTAGCACAGATACGCAGTATTTT. Amino acid sequence: CASRDQRGSTDTQYF. Variable domain in full (rest from reference TRBV5-4 and TRBJ2-3): ETGVTQSPTHLIKTRGQQVTLRCSSQSGHNTVSWYQQALGQGPQFIFQYYREEENGRGNFPPRFSGLQFPNYSSELNVNALELDDSALYLCASRDQRGSTDTQYFGPGTRLTVL.